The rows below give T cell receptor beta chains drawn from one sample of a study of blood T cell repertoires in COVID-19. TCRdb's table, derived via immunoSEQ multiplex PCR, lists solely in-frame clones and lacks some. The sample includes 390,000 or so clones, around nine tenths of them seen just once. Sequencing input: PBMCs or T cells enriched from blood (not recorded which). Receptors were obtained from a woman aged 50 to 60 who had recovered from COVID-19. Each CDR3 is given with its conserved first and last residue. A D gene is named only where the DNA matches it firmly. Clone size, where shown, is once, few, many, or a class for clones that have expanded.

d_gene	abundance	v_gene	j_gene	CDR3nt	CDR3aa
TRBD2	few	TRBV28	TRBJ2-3	TGTGCCAGCAGTTTAGGGACTAGCGGCACAGATACGCAGTATTTT	CASSLGTSGTDTQYF
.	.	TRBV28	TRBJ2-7	TGTGCCAGCAGTTTAGACAGGACCTACGAGCAGTACTTC	CASSLDRTYEQYF
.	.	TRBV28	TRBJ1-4	TGTGCCGTCCGTCGCGGAAGTGCAACTAATGAAAAACTGTTTTTT	CAVRRGSATNEKLFF
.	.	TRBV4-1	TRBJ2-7	TGCGCCAGCAGCCAATTAGCAGGGTCCTACGAGCAGTACTTC	CASSQLAGSYEQYF
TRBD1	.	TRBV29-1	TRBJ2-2	TGCAGCGTTGGGACAGGCAGGGACACCGGGGAGCTGTTTTTT	CSVGTGRDTGELFF
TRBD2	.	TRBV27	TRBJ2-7	TGTGCCAGCAGTTTACTAGCGGGGGGCCGATCTGAGTACTTC	CASSLLAGGRSEYF
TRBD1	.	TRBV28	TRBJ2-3	TGTGCCAGCAGTTTCGTTCAGGGGGCGACTGGTACGCAGTATTTT	CASSFVQGATGTQYF
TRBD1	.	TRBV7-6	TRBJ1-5	TGTGCCAGCAGCTTGGAACAGGGGGCTAGTCAGCCCCAGCATTTT	CASSLEQGASQPQHF
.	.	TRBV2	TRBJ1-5	TGTGCCAGCAGTTACCGACAGATCCATCAGCCCCAGCATTTT	CASSYRQIHQPQHF
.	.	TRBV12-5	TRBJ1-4	TGTGCTAGTGGTTTCGAGGGTGCAACTAATGAAAAACTGTTTTTT	CASGFEGATNEKLFF
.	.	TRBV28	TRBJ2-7	TGTGCCAGCAGTTTCGCTATCTACGAGCAGTACTTC	CASSFAIYEQYF
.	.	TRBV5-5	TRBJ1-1	TGTGCCAGCAGCTTGTTAGCACAAACGGTTGAAGCTTTCTTT	CASSLLAQTVEAFF
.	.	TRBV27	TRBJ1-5	TGTGCCAGCAGTCCGCAGATTAGCAATCAGCCCCAGCATTTT	CASSPQISNQPQHF
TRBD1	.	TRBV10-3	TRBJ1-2	TGTGCCGCGTTGGGACAGGGGAACTATGGCTACACCTTC	CAALGQGNYGYTF
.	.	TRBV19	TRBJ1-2	TGTGCCAGTAGTACCGGAGTTTTCTATGGCTACACCTTC	CASSTGVFYGYTF
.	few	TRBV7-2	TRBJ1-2	TGTGCCAGCAGCTACGCATTAGGGGGGGACTATGGCTACACCTTC	CASSYALGGDYGYTF
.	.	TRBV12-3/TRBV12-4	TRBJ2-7	TGTGCCAGCAGTTTGGCCTCCTCCTACGAGCAGTACTTC	CASSLASSYEQYF
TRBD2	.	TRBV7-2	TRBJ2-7	TGTGCCAGCAGCTTCAACGTCGGGGGGGCTTACGAGCAGTACTTC	CASSFNVGGAYEQYF
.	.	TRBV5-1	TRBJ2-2	TGCGCCAGCAGCTTGCGGTTGGCGGGGAACGGACCCGGGGAGCTGTTTTTT	CASSLRLAGNGPGELFF
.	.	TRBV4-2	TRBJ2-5	TGTGCCAGCAGCCAAGTGGCTTTTAGCGTCGGAGAGACCCAGTACTTC	CASSQVAFSVGETQYF
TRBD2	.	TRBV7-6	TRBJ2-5	TGTGCCAGCAGCTTAGATAGCGGGGCCTACGAGACCCAGTACTTC	CASSLDSGAYETQYF
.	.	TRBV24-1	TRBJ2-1	TGTGCCACCAGTGACCCGGGACAACCAAGCGATGAGCAGTTCTTC	CATSDPGQPSDEQFF
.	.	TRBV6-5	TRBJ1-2	TGTGCCAGCAGTTACAAACCGTTCGGCTATGGCTACACCTTC	CASSYKPFGYGYTF
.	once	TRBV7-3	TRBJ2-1	TGTGCCAGCAGCTTAAGCGTAGGGGTCAATGAGCAGTTCTTC	CASSLSVGVNEQFF
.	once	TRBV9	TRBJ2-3	TGTGCCAGCAGCGTAGGCCAGCGGGCAAATACGCAGTATTTT	CASSVGQRANTQYF
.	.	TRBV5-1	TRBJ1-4	TGCGCCAGCAGCCCGGGGAGGGTTAATGAAAAACTGTTTTTT	CASSPGRVNEKLFF
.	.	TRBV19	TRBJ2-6	TGTGCCAGTATTGGGGCGGTCCGCTCTGGGGCCAACGTCCTGACTTTC	CASIGAVRSGANVLTF
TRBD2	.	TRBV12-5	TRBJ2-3	TGTGCTAGTGGAACGGGCGGCGGGGGGGCCTGGACAGATACGCAGTATTTT	CASGTGGGGAWTDTQYF
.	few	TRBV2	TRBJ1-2	TGTGCCAGCAGTGAAGCAGCACACTATGGCTACACCTTC	CASSEAAHYGYTF
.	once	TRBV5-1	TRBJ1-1	TGCGCCAGCAGCTTGGTCTCCCAGGGAACGAAAGCTTTCTTT	CASSLVSQGTKAFF
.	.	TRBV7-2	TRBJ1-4	TGTGCCAGCAGCTTAAGAAAGGGTGGGGGGAGCACTAATGAAAAACTGTTTTTT	CASSLRKGGGSTNEKLFF
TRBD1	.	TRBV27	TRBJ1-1	TGTGCCAGCAGTTTGGACAGGGGGGAAGCTTTCTTT	CASSLDRGEAFF
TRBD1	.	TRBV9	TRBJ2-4	TGTGCCAGCAGCCCAGGGCGGACAGGGGAGACCAAAAACATTCAGTACTTC	CASSPGRTGETKNIQYF
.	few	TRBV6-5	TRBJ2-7	TGTGCCAGCAGCGCACCTCGAGGGTACGAGCAGTACTTC	CASSAPRGYEQYF